These 2 T cell receptor beta chains came from one sample sequenced in a study of shared clonotypes between healthy human individuals. This table comes from immunoSEQ multiplex PCR, and its TCRdb copy is limited to in-frame clones, with some not included. The table has millions of clones, 85% to 95% seen once. Sequenced input: naive CD4+ T cells sorted from blood. Specified subset: CD45RA+ positively selected. These receptors were collected from a man between 18 and 35 years old in good health.

The CDR3 coding sequence is TGTGCCAGCAGTAGAGTCAGGGACACTGAAGCTTTCTTT. Its protein product is CASSRVRDTEAFF. The chain links TRBV2 to TRBJ1-1; possibly TRBD1 for D (5 bases). The ends were cut back, 5 bases at V and 3 bases at J, with 10 bases in the middle. Germline V CDR1 and CDR2: SNHLY, FYNNEI. This CDR3 has 13 residues.

This chain links TRBV6-5 with TRBJ1-2; D remains unclear. This CDR3 is built from 15 residues. Trimming pared 0 bases from V and 5 bases from J, leaving 13 bases between. The germline V gene has CDR1 MNHEY and CDR2 SVGAGI. In nucleotides, the CDR3 is TGTGCCAGCAGTTACTCGAGGGCTGGAAAGTATGGCTACACCTTC. Residues: CASSYSRAGKYGYTF.